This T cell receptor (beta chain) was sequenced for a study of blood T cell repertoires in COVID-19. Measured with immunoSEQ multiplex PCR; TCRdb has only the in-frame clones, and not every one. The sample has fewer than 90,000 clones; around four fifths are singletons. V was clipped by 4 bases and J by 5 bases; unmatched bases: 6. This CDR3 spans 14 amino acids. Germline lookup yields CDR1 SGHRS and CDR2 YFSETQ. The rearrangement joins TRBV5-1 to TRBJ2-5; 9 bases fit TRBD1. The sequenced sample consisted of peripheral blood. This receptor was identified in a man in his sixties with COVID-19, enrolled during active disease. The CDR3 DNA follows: TGCGCCAGCAGCGCCGGGACAGGGTTGGAGACCCAGTACTTC. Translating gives CASSAGTGLETQYF.